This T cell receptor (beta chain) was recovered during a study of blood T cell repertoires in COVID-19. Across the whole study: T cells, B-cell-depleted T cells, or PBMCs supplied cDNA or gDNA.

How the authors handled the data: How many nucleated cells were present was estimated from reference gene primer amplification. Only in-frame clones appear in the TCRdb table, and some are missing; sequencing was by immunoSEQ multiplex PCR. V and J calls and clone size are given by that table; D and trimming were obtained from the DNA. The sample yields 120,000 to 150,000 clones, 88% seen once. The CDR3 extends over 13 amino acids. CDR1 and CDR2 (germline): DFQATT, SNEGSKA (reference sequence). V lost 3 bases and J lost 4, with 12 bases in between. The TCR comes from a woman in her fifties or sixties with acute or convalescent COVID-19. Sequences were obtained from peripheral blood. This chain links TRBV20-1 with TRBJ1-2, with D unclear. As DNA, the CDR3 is TGCAGTGCTAGTCTAGACTCCCGCTATGGCTACACCTTC. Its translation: CSASLDSRYGYTF.